The clone carrying this TCR beta chain was picked up a small number of times. The CDR3 spans 15 residues. V lost 7 bases and J 2 bases, leaving 16 bases between the germline ends. CDR1 is MDHEN and CDR2 is SYDVKM in the germline V gene. These data originate in a study of OX40 agonist ivuxolimab in advanced cancers. The repertoire was sequenced with immunoSEQ multiplex PCR; TCRdb's copy has only in-frame clones and lacks some. The profile shows 10,000 to 12,000 clones, 75% to 80% of them singletons. Autoimmune disease history or systemic immunosuppression meant exclusion. The receptor's source is an adult with an advanced solid tumor such as melanoma, head and neck, liver or kidney cancer. Here the sequenced sample was CD4+ or CD8+ T cells sorted from blood, taken in a trial of the OX40 agonist ivuxolimab. This sequence joins TRBV28 and TRBJ2-3; the D gene could be TRBD1 or TRBD2 (6 bases each). The CDR3 nucleotides read TGTGCCAGCACCTTAGGGGGAGGACTCACAGATACGCAGTATTTT. Translating it yields CASTLGGGLTDTQYF.